This T cell receptor (beta chain) was sequenced during a study of blood T cell repertoires in COVID-19. For the study at large: The United States, Italy and Spain provided the acute and convalescent COVID-19 samples. Sample material is recorded as cDNA or gDNA derived from T cells, B-cell-depleted T cells, or PBMCs.

This clone came up a few times. Under the authors' procedure: Amplification of reference gene primers provided the estimated nucleated cell counts. Repertoires were generated with immunoSEQ multiplex PCR, while TCRdb's copy carries only in-frame clones and drops some. The DNA was the basis for D and trimming; V, J and clone size are from that table. The table records 50,000 to 80,000 clones, approximately 92% of them present only once. CDR3 size: 17 residues. J gave up 4 bases and V 1 base, and 11 bases lay outside the gene matches. The germline gives CDR1 SGHTA, CDR2 FQGNSA. The material sequenced was peripheral blood. The TCR sequence derives from a woman over 75 with active COVID-19. The rearrangement joins TRBV7-2 to TRBJ1-1; 8 nucleotides match TRBD1. CDR3 amino acids: CASSLVGTGRLTTEAFF. CDR3 in DNA: TGTGCCAGCAGCTTAGTGGGGACAGGTAGGCTGACCACTGAAGCTTTCTTT.